The 27 T cell receptor beta chains below all came from one sample that was sequenced in a study of Tregs in tolerant kidney transplant recipients. The data were produced by immunoSEQ multiplex PCR, yet TCRdb's version contains in-frame clones alone and is incomplete. The table has about 72,000 clones, roughly 92% seen once. Sequenced material: CD8+ T cells from blood, taken before the transplant. The receptor source for this set is a human donor who received a combined kidney and bone marrow transplant.

The V call is TRBV4-1, the J call TRBJ2-7; 10 bases are a match to TRBD1. CDR3 length equals 16 residues. The germline V gene has CDR1 MGHRA and CDR2 YSYEKL. J was trimmed by 1 base and V by 4 bases; bases with no gene match: 7. CDR3 bases: TGCGCCAGCAGCCGGCCCGGGACAGGGGTTTCCTACGAGCAGTACTTC. It translates to CASSRPGTGVSYEQYF.

The chain has TRBV5-6 and TRBJ2-7; 9 bases fit TRBD2. The V and J ends lost 0 bases and 0 bases, in that order; junction bases with no gene match: 7. CDR3 length: 17 residues. Per the germline V gene, CDR1 is SGHDT and CDR2 is YYEEEE. The DNA for the CDR3 is TGTGCCAGCAGCTTGGTCATTGTGACTAGCGGCTCCTACGAGCAGTACTTC. Protein product: CASSLVIVTSGSYEQYF.

The chain links TRBV27 to TRBJ2-7; the match to TRBD1 covers 7 bases. The CDR3 sequence is 14 residues long. Germline CDR1 is MNHEY and CDR2 is SMNVEV (reference sequence). V lost 2 bases, J lost 2 bases, and 3 bases stayed unmatched. CDR3 DNA sequence: TGTGCCAGCAGTTTAGAACAGGGGCCCTACGAGCAGTACTTC. This sequence encodes CASSLEQGPYEQYF.

This chain uses TRBV4-3 with TRBJ1-3, with 7 bases lining up with TRBD1. The CDR3 runs to 17 residues. Germline assignment: CDR1 LGHNA and CDR2 YSLEER. Unmatched junction bases numbered 8, after V lost 0 bases and J lost 3 bases. The CDR3 reads CASSQDPPGGGGNTIYF. As DNA, the CDR3 is TGCGCCAGCAGCCAAGACCCCCCAGGGGGAGGTGGAAACACCATATATTTT.

The V call is TRBV7-8, the J call TRBJ2-3, with 10 bases matching TRBD2. The junction had 3 bases not matched to a gene; V was cut back by 9 bases and J by 3 bases. This CDR3 is built from 13 residues. Germline assignment: CDR1 SGHVS and CDR2 FQNEAQ. The CDR3 protein is CASSSGSTDTQYF. Written as DNA, the CDR3 is TGTGCCAGTTCTAGCGGGAGTACAGATACGCAGTATTTT.

V and J are TRBV13 and TRBJ2-2; 12 bases match TRBD2. The CDR3 has 17 amino acids. With V trimmed by 5 bases and J by 2 bases, 6 bases remained unmatched. Germline V CDR1 and CDR2: PRHDT, FYEKMQ (reference sequence). CDR3 bases: TGTGCCAGCAGCCCGAGACTAGCGGGGGCCAACACCGGGGAGCTGTTTTTT. Translating gives CASSPRLAGANTGELFF. The variable domain in full, completed from reference TRBV13 and TRBJ2-2, reads AAGVIQSPRHLIKEKRETATLKCYPIPRHDTVYWYQQGPGQDPQFLISFYEKMQSDKGSIPDRFSAQQFSDYHSELNMSSLELGDSALYFCASSPRLAGANTGELFFGEGSRLTVL.

The V gene is TRBV6-1, the J gene TRBJ2-3, with 9 positions matching TRBD2. The CDR3 loop spans 18 amino acids. V lost 0 bases to trimming and J lost 4 bases; unmatched junction nucleotides: 11. Germline assignment: CDR1 MNHNS and CDR2 SASEGT. The CDR3 DNA follows: TGTGCCAGCAGTGAAGCGCGCGGGGGGGCCGGGGTCGCAGATACGCAGTATTTT. As protein: CASSEARGGAGVADTQYF.

This sequence joins TRBV5-4 and TRBJ1-2, with D possibly TRBD1 on 5 matching bases. The V and J ends lost 0 bases and 0 bases respectively, with 12 bases between them. Germline-derived CDR1 and CDR2 are SGHNT and YYREEE (reference sequence). There are 16 residues in the CDR3. CDR3 DNA sequence: TGTGCCAGCAGCTTGGCCAGGAGCAGGGCTAACTATGGCTACACCTTC. Its translation: CASSLARSRANYGYTF.

The genes are TRBV30 and TRBJ1-1; no clear D gene. V lost 2 bases and J lost 4, with 8 bases in between. Germline CDR1 reads GTSNPN; CDR2 reads SVGIG (reference sequence). The CDR3 runs 12 residues. In nucleotides, the CDR3 is TGTGCCTGGAGTCGAGGAATCACTGAAGCTTTCTTT. Residues: CAWSRGITEAFF.

This clone has a single count. V is TRBV7-9 and J is TRBJ2-1, with 16 bases matching TRBD2. Losses at the gene ends were 5 bases for V and 7 bases for J; bases not matched to a gene: 11. The CDR3 contains 18 residues. The V gene's germline CDR1 is SEHNR and CDR2 FQNEAQ (reference sequence). The CDR3 DNA reads TGTGCCAGCAGCGCGGGACTAGCGGGAGGGCCTATGTGGAATGAGCAGTTCTTC. It specifies CASSAGLAGGPMWNEQFF. The whole variable domain, remainder taken from reference TRBV7-9 and TRBJ2-1, is DTGVSQNPRHKITKRGQNVTFRCDPISEHNRLYWYRQTLGQGPEFLTYFQNEAQLEKSRLLSDRFSAERPKGSFSTLEIQRTEQGDSAMYLCASSAGLAGGPMWNEQFFGPGTRLTVL.

With respect to this clone: Relative to the germline gene, one junction end is altered; a read error may explain this. At the DNA level, this CDR3 is encoded by other sequences in the same sample as well. The V gene is TRBV2, the J gene TRBJ1-6; TRBD1 aligns across 10 bases. Germline V CDR1 and CDR2: SNHLY, FYNNEI. This CDR3 region has 16 residues. The CDR3 region has the DNA TGTGCCAGCAGTCGGACAGGGGGTTCCTATAATTCCCCCCTCCACTTT. This encodes CASSRTGGSYNSPLHF.

The chain has TRBV5-6 and TRBJ2-7; D is possibly TRBD2 (5 bases). V was cut by 4 bases and J by 7 bases, with 15 bases left in between. The CDR3 runs 13 residues. In germline, CDR1 is SGHDT, CDR2 YYEEEE. The CDR3 DNA is TGTGCCAGCAGCGGGAGAAGGGCGGGTGAGCAGTACTTC. Protein: CASSGRRAGEQYF.

This clone was recorded a few times. J is TRBJ1-5 and V is TRBV27, with D unresolved. This CDR3 spans 15 amino acids. CDR1 and CDR2 from the germline V gene are MNHEY and SMNVEV (reference sequence). Trimming removed 5 bases from V and 0 bases from J, with 11 bases in between. The CDR3 is CASSPQVYSNQPQHF. The CDR3 DNA reads TGTGCCAGCAGTCCTCAGGTTTATAGCAATCAGCCCCAGCATTTT.

This sequence joins TRBV4-1 and TRBJ2-1; D possibly corresponds to TRBD2 (5 bases). This CDR3 region has 15 residues. The germline V gene has CDR1 MGHRA and CDR2 YSYEKL. Trimming shortened V by 4 bases and J by 0 bases, and 10 bases separated the two germline ends. CDR3 region: CASSPPRGSYNEQFF. Here the CDR3 DNA reads TGCGCCAGCAGCCCCCCACGGGGCTCCTACAATGAGCAGTTCTTC.

Note on this clone: This sample includes further DNA sequences coding for the same CDR3. V and J are TRBV9 and TRBJ2-7; D is uncertain. From germline, CDR1 is SGDLS and CDR2 YYNGEE. Trimming pared 0 bases from V and 0 bases from J, leaving 7 bases between. The CDR3 runs to 14 residues. The CDR3 spells CASSVGAVSYEQYF. The CDR3 DNA sequence: TGTGCCAGCAGCGTAGGGGCAGTCTCCTACGAGCAGTACTTC.

The chain employs TRBV6-5 and TRBJ1-1, with D unclear. Per germline, CDR1 MNHEY and CDR2 SVGAGI. This CDR3 is 14 amino acids long. V dropped 7 bases and J dropped 2 bases, with 14 bases sitting between them. The CDR3 loop reads CASNDRDVNTEAFF. The CDR3, as DNA: TGTGCCAGCAACGACCGGGATGTTAACACTGAAGCTTTCTTT.

The gene calls are TRBV15 and TRBJ2-3, with 13 nucleotides matching TRBD2. Germline-derived CDR1 and CDR2 are LNHNV and YYDKDF (reference sequence). The CDR3 is made up of 18 amino acids. The V and J ends lost 1 base and 6 bases, in that order; junction bases with no gene match: 10. The CDR3, as DNA: TGTGCCACCAGCAGAGGCATCACTAGCGGGGGGGCGGGGGATACGCAGTATTTT. This codes for CATSRGITSGGAGDTQYF.

A few counts support this clone. Other DNA sequences in the same sample also yield this CDR3. This chain uses TRBV19 with TRBJ1-1; D not certain. Trimming shortened V by 5 bases and J by 1 base, and 11 bases separated the two germline ends. This CDR3 has 14 residues. CDR1 LNHDA and CDR2 SQIVND come from the germline V gene (reference sequence). CDR3 coding DNA: TGTGCCAGTAGTCCTCGAGGAGGGAACACTGAAGCTTTCTTT. Translated: CASSPRGGNTEAFF.

The CDR3 loop reads CASSPGTSLASTQYF. The CDR3 DNA is TGTGCCAGCAGCCCCGGGACTTCCCTGGCATCGACGCAGTATTTT. This chain joins TRBV5-6 and TRBJ2-3; perhaps TRBD2 as D (6 bases). CDR3 length: 15 amino acids. The germline gives CDR1 SGHDT, CDR2 YYEEEE. Trimming stripped 4 bases from V and 9 bases from J, with 21 bases between.

The chain links TRBV10-3 to TRBJ1-1, with D possibly being TRBD1 (6 bases). The CDR3 spans 16 residues. The V gene's germline CDR1 is ENHRY and CDR2 SYGVKD. With 2 bases removed from V and 6 bases from J, the gap between germline ends came to 19 bases. The CDR3 nucleotides are TGTGCCATCAGTGAGAATTCAGGGGTCCTGGACTCTGAAGCTTTCTTT. Encoded protein: CAISENSGVLDSEAFF.

V and J are TRBV19 and TRBJ1-1; the D is unclear. CDR1 LNHDA and CDR2 SQIVND come from the germline V gene (reference sequence). V was shortened by 4 bases and J by 4 bases, with 7 bases between the two germline ends. The CDR3 sequence is 12 residues long. The CDR3 sequence: CASSTVFTEAFF. The CDR3 DNA sequence: TGTGCCAGTAGTACAGTCTTCACTGAAGCTTTCTTT.

V is TRBV7-6 and J is TRBJ1-3; possible D gene TRBD1, 5 bases. The germline V and J ends were trimmed by 5 bases and 1 base, with 9 bases remaining between them. This CDR3 has 14 residues. Germline V lookup: CDR1 SGHVS, CDR2 FNYEAQ. Here the CDR3 reads CASSEQVSGNTIYF. As DNA, the CDR3 is TGTGCCAGCAGCGAACAGGTTTCTGGAAACACCATATATTTT.

The gene calls are TRBV7-2 and TRBJ2-7; D perhaps matches TRBD2 (5 bases). Germline CDR1 SGHTA, CDR2 FQGNSA. V was cut by 1 base and J by 0 bases, with 16 bases left in between. The CDR3 is made up of 17 amino acids. In DNA form, the CDR3 reads TGTGCCAGCAGCTTAGACCCCCGCCGAGGGAGCTCCTACGAGCAGTACTTC. This sequence encodes CASSLDPRRGSSYEQYF.

The V gene is TRBV29-1, the J gene TRBJ2-7; the match to TRBD2 covers 9 bases. The CDR3 sequence is 15 residues long. V lost 4 bases, J lost 5 bases, and 12 bases stayed unmatched. From germline, CDR1 is SQVTM and CDR2 ANQGSEA. CDR3 loop: CSVGAVGAGGHEQYF. The CDR3 nucleotides read TGCAGCGTTGGAGCGGTCGGGGCGGGGGGGCACGAGCAGTACTTC.

CDR3 loop: CASSLSGGAGDTQYF. In DNA form, the CDR3 reads TGTGCCAGCAGTCTCAGCGGGGGGGCGGGAGATACGCAGTATTTT. This rearrangement joins TRBV7-6 to TRBJ2-3, with 10 bases identical to TRBD2. V shed 6 bases and J 5 bases; nucleotides not matched to a gene: 8. This CDR3 comprises 15 residues. Germline CDR1 SGHVS, CDR2 FNYEAQ.

This chain joins TRBV27 and TRBJ1-1; D is unresolved. Germline V gene data show CDR1 as MNHEY and CDR2 as SMNVEV (reference sequence). V lost 10 bases to trimming and J lost 8 bases, with 14 bases between them. The CDR3 has 11 amino acids. The CDR3 nucleotides read TGTGCCACCAAAAGAGGCGCAGAAGCTTTCTTT. Translated, it gives CATKRGAEAFF.

This CDR3 is CASSFEGSPYEQYF. CDR3 bases: TGTGCCAGCAGCTTTGAGGGTTCCCCCTACGAGCAGTACTTC. The chain is built from TRBV5-6 and TRBJ2-7; possible D gene TRBD2, 5 bases. Germline CDR1 SGHDT, CDR2 YYEEEE. V lost 2 bases and J lost 2, with 11 bases in between. The CDR3 spans 14 residues.